A selection of T cell receptor beta chains follows, all from one sample in a study of OX40 agonist ivuxolimab in advanced cancers. Assay: immunoSEQ multiplex PCR; the TCRdb copy retains only in-frame clones and omits some. The sample lists over 40,000 clones; more than 70% were seen once. This sample comprised CD4+ or CD8+ T cells sorted from blood, obtained in a trial of the OX40 agonist ivuxolimab. The receptors originated from an adult with an advanced solid tumor such as melanoma, head and neck, liver or kidney cancer. CDR3s include the opening cysteine and the closing phenylalanine or tryptophan. The D gene is left open where the match is weak. Only part of the rows carry a size: once, few, many, or a class if the clone is expanded.

d_gene: TRBD2
v_gene: TRBV9
abundance: -
j_gene: TRBJ2-5
CDR3nt: TGTGCCAGCAGCGCCCTCTCCGGACTAGCCTTCCAAGAGACCCAGTACTTC
CDR3aa: CASSALSGLAFQETQYF

d_gene: -
v_gene: TRBV20-1
abundance: once
j_gene: TRBJ1-2
CDR3nt: TGCAGTGCTGATTATAACTATGGCTACACCTTC
CDR3aa: CSADYNYGYTF

d_gene: -
v_gene: TRBV7-3
abundance: few
j_gene: TRBJ1-1
CDR3nt: TGTGCCAGCAGCCCCACTTATAACACTGAAGCTTTCTTT
CDR3aa: CASSPTYNTEAFF

d_gene: -
v_gene: TRBV19
abundance: -
j_gene: TRBJ2-7
CDR3nt: TGTGCCAGTAGTATAGCCCCGATACGGGCGGGCTACGAGCAGTACTTC
CDR3aa: CASSIAPIRAGYEQYF

d_gene: TRBD1
v_gene: TRBV19
abundance: -
j_gene: TRBJ1-2
CDR3nt: TGTGCCAGTAGTCAAGGACAGGGATATGGCTACACCTTC
CDR3aa: CASSQGQGYGYTF

d_gene: -
v_gene: TRBV6-5
abundance: once
j_gene: TRBJ2-1
CDR3nt: TGTGCCAGCAGTTATTCTGGGGCGAACACACGTGTTGAGCAGTTCTTC
CDR3aa: CASSYSGANTRVEQFF

d_gene: TRBD1
v_gene: TRBV19
abundance: -
j_gene: TRBJ1-1
CDR3nt: TGTGCCAGCAAGGGACAGGCGAACACTGAAGCTTTCTTT
CDR3aa: CASKGQANTEAFF

d_gene: -
v_gene: TRBV7-2
abundance: -
j_gene: TRBJ1-6
CDR3nt: TGTGCCAGCAGCTTTCAACCGAGAATTAATTCACCCCTCCACTTT
CDR3aa: CASSFQPRINSPLHF

d_gene: -
v_gene: TRBV27
abundance: -
j_gene: TRBJ2-4
CDR3nt: TGTGCCAGCAGTTTACAGGGGGCCAAAAACATTCAGTACTTC
CDR3aa: CASSLQGAKNIQYF

d_gene: -
v_gene: TRBV6-5
abundance: few
j_gene: TRBJ2-1
CDR3nt: TGTGCCAGCAGTTACGGGGGGTCCGTCCCGCAGTTCTTC
CDR3aa: CASSYGGSVPQFF

d_gene: -
v_gene: TRBV7-6
abundance: -
j_gene: TRBJ2-7
CDR3nt: TGTGCCAGCAGCTCCCGACGGACCTACGAGCAGTACTTC
CDR3aa: CASSSRRTYEQYF

d_gene: TRBD2
v_gene: TRBV6-5
abundance: -
j_gene: TRBJ2-1
CDR3nt: TGTGCCAGCAGGAGGGAAGCGGGACCCAATGAGCAGTTCTTC
CDR3aa: CASRREAGPNEQFF

d_gene: -
v_gene: TRBV2
abundance: -
j_gene: TRBJ2-2
CDR3nt: TGTGCCAGCAGTGAACAGAGCAAGAGGGCCGGGGAGCTGTTTTTT
CDR3aa: CASSEQSKRAGELFF

d_gene: -
v_gene: TRBV30
abundance: -
j_gene: TRBJ1-3
CDR3nt: TGTGCCTGGAGTTCGGGTCCGTCCCTACACTACTCTGGAAACACCATATATTTT
CDR3aa: CAWSSGPSLHYSGNTIYF

d_gene: -
v_gene: TRBV7-2
abundance: -
j_gene: TRBJ1-5
CDR3nt: TGTGCCAGCAGCTTAGCCCGAGGAGGACAGAGTCATCAGCCCCAGCATTTT
CDR3aa: CASSLARGGQSHQPQHF

d_gene: TRBD2
v_gene: TRBV27
abundance: once
j_gene: TRBJ2-7
CDR3nt: TGTGCCAGCGGGCGTAGCGGGAGGCTTCCCGGGCAGTACTTC
CDR3aa: CASGRSGRLPGQYF

d_gene: TRBD1
v_gene: TRBV5-1
abundance: -
j_gene: TRBJ1-4
CDR3nt: TGCGCCAGCAGAGACAGGGGGGTAACTAATGAAAAACTGTTTTTT
CDR3aa: CASRDRGVTNEKLFF

d_gene: -
v_gene: TRBV2
abundance: -
j_gene: TRBJ1-3
CDR3nt: TGTGCCAGCAGTTCCTCCTTCAGGGGAGCTTCTGGAAACACCATATATTTT
CDR3aa: CASSSSFRGASGNTIYF

d_gene: TRBD1
v_gene: TRBV19
abundance: once
j_gene: TRBJ2-2
CDR3nt: TGTGCCAGCGCCCCGGGGACAGGGCGGGTCGGGGAGCTGTTTTTT
CDR3aa: CASAPGTGRVGELFF

d_gene: TRBD2
v_gene: TRBV6-5
abundance: -
j_gene: TRBJ2-3
CDR3nt: TGTGCCAGCAGCTCACGACTAGCGGGGGCGCAGTATTTT
CDR3aa: CASSSRLAGAQYF

d_gene: -
v_gene: TRBV7-9
abundance: -
j_gene: TRBJ1-1
CDR3nt: TGTGCCAGCAGCTTATTGGGCGATATGAACACTGAAGCTTTCTTT
CDR3aa: CASSLLGDMNTEAFF

d_gene: TRBD2
v_gene: TRBV6-5
abundance: -
j_gene: TRBJ2-1
CDR3nt: TGTGCCAGCAGTTACAAAGCGGGAGTATCGAGTGAGCAGTTCTTC
CDR3aa: CASSYKAGVSSEQFF

d_gene: -
v_gene: TRBV5-1
abundance: -
j_gene: TRBJ1-1
CDR3nt: TGCGCCAGCACCCTTGGGGCCGCATCCACTGAAGCTTTCTTT
CDR3aa: CASTLGAASTEAFF

d_gene: -
v_gene: TRBV9
abundance: medium-sized
j_gene: TRBJ2-1
CDR3nt: TGTGCCAGCAGTCAGAGGACGATGGATGAGCAGTTCTTC
CDR3aa: CASSQRTMDEQFF

d_gene: TRBD1
v_gene: TRBV29-1
abundance: -
j_gene: TRBJ1-1
CDR3nt: TGCAGCGTAGACCCTACAGGGGGAGGGACTGAAGCTTTCTTT
CDR3aa: CSVDPTGGGTEAFF

d_gene: -
v_gene: TRBV30
abundance: -
j_gene: TRBJ1-2
CDR3nt: TGTGCCTGGAGTGGCGGATTAACGGACTATGGCTACACCTTC
CDR3aa: CAWSGGLTDYGYTF

d_gene: -
v_gene: TRBV7-2
abundance: -
j_gene: TRBJ2-5
CDR3nt: TGTGCCAGCAGCTTCAGCGCGGGCGGGGAGACCCAGTACTTC
CDR3aa: CASSFSAGGETQYF

d_gene: -
v_gene: TRBV2
abundance: few
j_gene: TRBJ1-4
CDR3nt: TGTGCCACCCTCCGGCCCCCGGGCGAAAAACTGTTTTTT
CDR3aa: CATLRPPGEKLFF

d_gene: TRBD2
v_gene: TRBV11-1
abundance: -
j_gene: TRBJ2-2
CDR3nt: TGTGCCAGCAGCATTAGAAGGGGCGGGAGGGGCACCGGGGAGCTGTTTTTT
CDR3aa: CASSIRRGGRGTGELFF

d_gene: -
v_gene: TRBV5-1
abundance: -
j_gene: TRBJ1-2
CDR3nt: TGCGCCAGCAGCCCAGGGAATCCAACATTCTATGGCTACACCTTC
CDR3aa: CASSPGNPTFYGYTF

d_gene: -
v_gene: TRBV18
abundance: -
j_gene: TRBJ2-7
CDR3nt: TGTGCCAGCTCACCGCAGGGGAGAGACTCCTACGAGCAGTACTTC
CDR3aa: CASSPQGRDSYEQYF

d_gene: -
v_gene: TRBV14
abundance: -
j_gene: TRBJ1-1
CDR3nt: TGTGCCAGCAGCCAGCTGACAGGATCGAACACTGAAGCTTTCTTT
CDR3aa: CASSQLTGSNTEAFF

d_gene: -
v_gene: TRBV7-9
abundance: few
j_gene: TRBJ1-4
CDR3nt: TGTGCCAGCAGCTCCAAGTACGGTCAGGGAGTGGGGGAAAAACTGTTTTTT
CDR3aa: CASSSKYGQGVGEKLFF

d_gene: TRBD1
v_gene: TRBV5-1
abundance: -
j_gene: TRBJ1-3
CDR3nt: TGCGCCAGCAGCAAGACAGGGGGCACAGACACCATATATTTT
CDR3aa: CASSKTGGTDTIYF

d_gene: -
v_gene: TRBV7-3
abundance: -
j_gene: TRBJ2-1
CDR3nt: TGTGCCAGCAGTCCAGGGGTGGGTGGGCTATACAATGAGCAGTTCTTC
CDR3aa: CASSPGVGGLYNEQFF

d_gene: -
v_gene: TRBV2
abundance: -
j_gene: TRBJ1-1
CDR3nt: TGTGCCAGCAGTGAAAGGGGATACACTGAAGCTTTCTTT
CDR3aa: CASSERGYTEAFF

d_gene: -
v_gene: TRBV20-1
abundance: -
j_gene: TRBJ1-1
CDR3nt: TGCAGTGCTGTGGACTTCCGCGAAGCTTTCTTT
CDR3aa: CSAVDFREAFF

d_gene: -
v_gene: TRBV5-1
abundance: -
j_gene: TRBJ2-3
CDR3nt: TGCGCCAGCAGCTTGGCCATGGGATACACAGATACGCAGTATTTT
CDR3aa: CASSLAMGYTDTQYF

d_gene: -
v_gene: TRBV19
abundance: -
j_gene: TRBJ2-7
CDR3nt: TGTGCCAGTAGTATTCTAGGGAACTCCTACGAGCAGTACTTC
CDR3aa: CASSILGNSYEQYF

d_gene: -
v_gene: TRBV19
abundance: -
j_gene: TRBJ2-1
CDR3nt: TGTGCCAGTACCCCCCGACTCCTGGGCTCCTACAATGAGCAGTTCTTC
CDR3aa: CASTPRLLGSYNEQFF

d_gene: TRBD1
v_gene: TRBV30
abundance: -
j_gene: TRBJ2-7
CDR3nt: TGTGCCTGGAAATGGACAGGGAACACCTACGAGCAGTACTTC
CDR3aa: CAWKWTGNTYEQYF

d_gene: TRBD2
v_gene: TRBV5-6
abundance: -
j_gene: TRBJ2-2
CDR3nt: TGTGCCAGCGATAAGTGGGAGGGGCCCGGGGAGCTGTTTTTT
CDR3aa: CASDKWEGPGELFF

d_gene: TRBD1
v_gene: TRBV6-5
abundance: -
j_gene: TRBJ2-1
CDR3nt: TGTGCCAGCAGTTTAGGGGGCGCGTCCTACAATGAGCAGTTCTTC
CDR3aa: CASSLGGASYNEQFF

d_gene: -
v_gene: TRBV2
abundance: -
j_gene: TRBJ1-1
CDR3nt: TGTGCCAGCAGTCTGGGGGCGGGAACTGAAGCTTTCTTT
CDR3aa: CASSLGAGTEAFF

d_gene: -
v_gene: TRBV2
abundance: once
j_gene: TRBJ2-1
CDR3nt: TGTGCCAGCAGTAAAACCGGGACCCCCGGAGTCGTGGGACAGTTCTTC
CDR3aa: CASSKTGTPGVVGQFF

d_gene: -
v_gene: TRBV28
abundance: -
j_gene: TRBJ2-5
CDR3nt: TGTGCCAGCAGTTTCCGGGACTACCAAGAGACCCAGTACTTC
CDR3aa: CASSFRDYQETQYF

d_gene: -
v_gene: TRBV18
abundance: -
j_gene: TRBJ1-1
CDR3nt: TGTGCCAGCTCACCACCGTGGACGAACACTGAAGCTTTCTTT
CDR3aa: CASSPPWTNTEAFF

d_gene: TRBD2
v_gene: TRBV4-3
abundance: -
j_gene: TRBJ2-3
CDR3nt: TGCGCCAGCAGCCAGGCGACGGGAGGTACGCAGTATTTT
CDR3aa: CASSQATGGTQYF

d_gene: -
v_gene: TRBV30
abundance: -
j_gene: TRBJ1-4
CDR3nt: TGTGCCTGGAGTTGGGACCGGGCTAATGAAAAACTGTTTTTT
CDR3aa: CAWSWDRANEKLFF

d_gene: TRBD1
v_gene: TRBV11-1
abundance: few
j_gene: TRBJ1-4
CDR3nt: TGTGCCAGCAGTTTCGACAGGGGAGGCGAAAAACTGTTTTTT
CDR3aa: CASSFDRGGEKLFF

d_gene: -
v_gene: TRBV9
abundance: -
j_gene: TRBJ1-1
CDR3nt: TGTGCCAGCAGCCCAGACGGGCTCACTAAAACGGGAGCTTTCTTT
CDR3aa: CASSPDGLTKTGAFF

d_gene: -
v_gene: TRBV6-5
abundance: -
j_gene: TRBJ1-1
CDR3nt: TGTGCCAGCAGTAATTCCGGGACAAGAGAAGCTTTCTTT
CDR3aa: CASSNSGTREAFF

d_gene: -
v_gene: TRBV6-5
abundance: -
j_gene: TRBJ1-4
CDR3nt: TGTGCCAGCAGCCCCTCCAGGGGTGAAAAACTGTTTTTT
CDR3aa: CASSPSRGEKLFF